The 19 T cell receptor beta chains in this list originate from one sample, sequenced in a study of blood T cells in healthy people across ages. A second roughly 6 to 12 cycle PCR used barcoded and J-beta primers. TCRdb re-called the 5' RACE reads through MiXCR, storing one row per CDR3 protein. The table lists more than 700,000 distinct CDR3 sequences, 53% of them singletons, with 41% in the top ten. Sequenced material: blood. The receptors shown here come from a man of 80 years or more in good health.

The J gene is TRBJ2-7, the V gene TRBV29-1; tentatively, D is TRBD1 or TRBD2 (5 bases each). V was pared by 7 bases and J by 0 bases, with 16 bases between. The V gene's germline CDR1 is SQVTM and CDR2 ANQGSEA. The CDR3 has 14 residues. CDR3 amino acids: CSAAGARSSYEQYF. CDR3 DNA sequence: TGCAGCGCTGCCGGGGCGCGTAGCTCCTACGAGCAGTACTTC.

V is TRBV10-2 and J is TRBJ2-3; the match to TRBD2 covers 7 bases. Germline V gene data show CDR1 as WSHSY and CDR2 as SAAADI. After removal of 5 bases from V and 14 bases from J, the junction contained 16 bases not matched to a gene. There are 14 residues in the CDR3. The CDR3: CASSSSGDHRYAYF. CDR3 DNA sequence: TGCGCCAGCAGTTCTAGCGGAGATCACAGATACGCGTATTTT.

This clonotype has just a few counts. CDR3: CSARDTSKRDNYEQYF. The CDR3 bases are TGCAGTGCTAGAGATACCAGCAAGCGGGATAACTACGAGCAGTACTTC. J is TRBJ2-7 and V is TRBV20-1; 7 bases are shared with TRBD2. The CDR3 is 16 amino acids. Germline CDR1 is DFQATT and CDR2 is SNEGSKA (reference sequence). Trimming at V came to 0 bases and at J to 3 bases, leaving 11 bases not matched to a gene.

The chain employs TRBV5-1 and TRBJ2-1; 11 positions match TRBD2. Germline loops: CDR1 SGHRS, CDR2 YFSETQ. There are 19 residues in the CDR3. The V and J ends lost 1 base and 0 bases, in that order; junction bases with no gene match: 9. CDR3 sequence reads: CASSLSGLAATLSYNEQFF. The CDR3 DNA sequence: TGCGCCAGCAGCTTGTCGGGACTAGCGGCGACCCTCTCCTACAATGAGCAGTTCTTC. The whole variable domain, remainder taken from reference TRBV5-1 and TRBJ2-1, is KAGVTQTPRYLIKTRGQQVTLSCSPISGHRSVSWYQQTPGQGLQFLFEYFSETQRNKGNFPGRFSGRQFSNSRSEMNVSTLELGDSALYLCASSLSGLAATLSYNEQFFGPGTRLTVL.

The chain combines TRBV29-1 with TRBJ2-2, with D unresolved. The CDR3 is 11 residues long. CDR1 and CDR2 (germline): SQVTM, ANQGSEA. V was pared by 5 bases and J by 4 bases, with 5 bases between. CDR3 region: CSVTVTGELFF. In DNA, the CDR3 is TGCAGCGTTACAGTCACCGGGGAGCTGTTTTTT.

This chain connects TRBV11-2 to TRBJ2-1, with 8 nucleotides matching TRBD2. CDR3 size: 16 residues. The V gene's germline CDR1 is SGHAT and CDR2 FQNNGV. J was trimmed by 7 bases and V by 5 bases; bases with no gene match: 13. The DNA of the CDR3 is TGTGCCAGCAGCGGATTGACCAGCGGGAGTTGGAATGAGCAGTTCTTC. Its protein is CASSGLTSGSWNEQFF. Full variable domain (rest looked up from reference TRBV11-2 and TRBJ2-1): EAGVAQSPRYKIIEKRQSVAFWCNPISGHATLYWYQQILGQGPKLLIQFQNNGVVDDSQLPKDRFSAERLKGVDSTLKIQPAKLEDSAVYLCASSGLTSGSWNEQFFGPGTRLTVL.

The chain couples TRBV5-1 to TRBJ1-1; 7 bases line up with TRBD1. The CDR3 has 16 residues. CDR1 and CDR2 from the germline V gene are SGHRS and YFSETQ. Trimming at V came to 0 bases and at J to 2 bases, leaving 7 bases not matched to a gene. DNA for the CDR3: TGCGCCAGCAGCTTGGTAGGGGGCGGTTTCAACACTGAAGCTTTCTTT. This translates into CASSLVGGGFNTEAFF.

The chain recombines TRBV7-2 with TRBJ2-4; 7 bases match TRBD2. This CDR3 is 14 amino acids long. V lost 7 bases to trimming and J lost 13 bases; unmatched junction nucleotides: 16. Germline V lookup: CDR1 SGHTA, CDR2 FQGNSA. The CDR3 DNA is TGTGCCAGCACCCATGGGGCGGAAGCGCGGGAGCAGTACTTC. Its translation: CASTHGAEAREQYF.

This clonotype appeared a few times. The chain employs TRBV28 and TRBJ1-2, with D unclear. CDR1 and CDR2 from the germline V gene are MDHEN and SYDVKM. Trimming pared 5 bases from V and 4 bases from J, leaving 8 bases between. CDR3 length: 12 amino acids. The CDR3: CASSRQPYGYTF. In DNA form, the CDR3 reads TGTGCCAGCAGTCGGCAACCCTATGGCTACACCTTC.

There are a few counts of this clonotype. The chain links TRBV10-3 to TRBJ2-2, with D perhaps matching TRBD1 (6 bases). The CDR3 extends over 14 amino acids. The V end lost 4 bases, the J end lost 3 bases, and 9 bases lay between the germline ends. Germline loops: CDR1 ENHRY, CDR2 SYGVKD. The CDR3 sequence: CAISANRDTGELFF. CDR3 DNA sequence: TGTGCCATCAGTGCGAACAGGGACACCGGGGAGCTGTTTTTT.

The chain joins TRBV24-1 to TRBJ1-2, with D hard to call. The CDR3 totals 15 residues. CDR1 and CDR2 (germline): KGHDR, SFDVKD. The V and J ends lost 4 bases and 3 bases respectively, with 14 bases between them. The CDR3 sequence: CATSDPSTEDYGYTF. Here the CDR3 DNA reads TGTGCCACCAGTGACCCCTCAACAGAGGACTATGGCTACACCTTC.

This clonotype was detected a few times. V gene TRBV28 combines with J gene TRBJ2-7; 8 bases are a match to TRBD2. The CDR3 loop spans 14 amino acids. V gave up 5 bases and J gave up 6 bases; unmatched junction bases: 9. Germline-derived CDR1 and CDR2 are MDHEN and SYDVKM. The CDR3 region has the DNA TGTGCCAGCAGTGTTGGTCTAGCGGGTGCCGAGCAGTACTTC. It is translated as CASSVGLAGAEQYF.

CDR3 amino acids: CASSVADTHLQETQYF. CDR3 coding DNA: TGTGCCAGCAGCGTAGCTGATACTCACCTCCAAGAGACCCAGTACTTC. The genes are TRBV9 and TRBJ2-5; the D is unclear. Trimming pared 0 bases from V and 1 base from J, leaving 13 bases between. The CDR3 contains 16 residues. The germline V gene encodes CDR1 SGDLS and CDR2 YYNGEE.

This clonotype was observed a single time. This chain uses TRBV6-6 with TRBJ1-5; the D gene is possibly TRBD1 (6 bases). From germline, CDR1 is MNHNY and CDR2 SVGAGI (reference sequence). The CDR3 is 15 amino acids. Trimming stripped 2 bases from V and 4 bases from J, with 12 bases between. CDR3 amino acids: CASSYLRTANQPQHF. The CDR3 DNA follows: TGTGCCAGCAGTTACCTTAGGACAGCTAATCAGCCCCAGCATTTT.

This sequence joins TRBV5-1 and TRBJ2-5; D is unclear. Germline loops: CDR1 SGHRS, CDR2 YFSETQ. V was shortened by 4 bases and J by 11 bases, with 21 bases between the two germline ends. This CDR3 comprises 14 residues. Written as DNA, the CDR3 is TGCGCCAGCAGCCCTGTGGGCTCCTACAATGAGCAGTACTTC. Translating it yields CASSPVGSYNEQYF.

The V call is TRBV10-3, the J call TRBJ1-2; perhaps TRBD1 as D (5 bases). V lost 3 bases and J 1 base, leaving 9 bases between the germline ends. This CDR3 is built from 14 residues. From germline, CDR1 is ENHRY and CDR2 SYGVKD. CDR3 coding DNA: TGTGCCATCAGTGAACGACAGAGTAACTATGGCTACACCTTC. This codes for CAISERQSNYGYTF.

About this clonotype: It may be a read error: a sequence one base away is much more abundant. The V call is TRBV12-3 or TRBV12-4, the J call TRBJ1-4; D remains ambiguous. This CDR3 comprises 14 residues. V shed 5 bases and J shed 4 bases, with 11 bases lying between them. Here the CDR3 DNA reads TGTGCCAGCAGTGCCAGGCCTTTTAATGAAAAACTGTTTTTT. Amino acid sequence: CASSARPFNEKLFF.

The J gene is TRBJ1-1, the V gene TRBV25-1, with D unclear. In germline, CDR1 is MGHDK, CDR2 SYGVNS. Trimming removed 1 base from V and 3 bases from J, with 3 bases in between. The length of the CDR3 is 12 residues. Here the CDR3 DNA reads TGTGCCAGCAGTGAATCTTACACTGAAGCTTTCTTT. Residues: CASSESYTEAFF.

This clonotype was observed a handful of times. CDR3 amino acids: CASSQEAQRAYGYTF. The CDR3 bases are TGTGCCAGCAGCCAAGAGGCACAGCGGGCCTATGGCTACACCTTC. The V call is TRBV4-2, the J call TRBJ1-2; D unresolved. Trimming removed 0 bases from V and 4 bases from J, with 12 bases in between. Germline V gene sequence: CDR1 LGHNA, CDR2 YNFKEQ. There are 15 residues in the CDR3.